The text below deals with one T cell receptor beta chain. This specimen belongs to a study of Ad26.COV2.S vaccination and SARS-CoV-2 variants. Only in-frame clones appear in the TCRdb table, and some are missing; sequencing was by immunoSEQ multiplex PCR. The repertoire consists of roughly 350,000 clones, with about 87% occurring once and the leading ten covering 6.4%. The treatment is: some 20 received Ad26.COV2.S at low or high dose, single or two shots; 5 received placebo; per-sample allocation not given. Vaccine and placebo recipients were sampled on day 63 after the first injection. The V segment lost 4 bases and the J segment 4 bases; nucleotides outside the gene matches: 1. The CDR3 consists of 14 residues. The germline V gene has CDR1 MRHNA and CDR2 SNTAGT.

The V and J genes are TRBV6-4 and TRBJ2-2; 9 nucleotides agree with TRBD1. The sequence derives from a person between 18 and 59 years old who received the Ad26.COV2.S COVID-19 vaccine or a placebo. The sequencing used peripheral blood, collected in a trial of Ad26.COV2.S vaccine versus placebo. CDR3 nucleotide sequence: TGTGCCAGCAGTGGACAGGGGGGCACCGGGGAGCTGTTTTTT. Protein sequence: CASSGQGGTGELFF.